These T cell receptor beta chains were read from a single sample in a study of T cell repertoires in cytomegalovirus infection. For these TCRs, the target antigens are not known. One entry per CDR3 protein, called by TCRdb with MiXCR from the reads. This sample has approximately 76,000 distinct CDR3 sequences, with around 37% found just once. The sample consisted of CD8+ T cells from cultured PBMCs, taken from culture after CMV antigen stimulation. The receptors stem from a human donor in good health (CMV status not recorded). Some clones in this sample may be carry-over from other donors' samples. The CDR3 runs from the conserved cysteine through the conserved F or W. A D gene is named only where the DNA matches it firmly. Some rows mark clone size as missing; the rest say once, few, many or name a class of expanded clone.

d_call: TRBD2
v_call: TRBV20-1
j_call: TRBJ2-7
clone_size: NA
cdr3_aa: CSARDRGGSYEQYF
cdr3_nt: TGCAGTGCTAGAGATCGGGGGGGTAGCTACGAGCAGTACTTC

d_call: NA
v_call: TRBV11-2
j_call: TRBJ1-1
clone_size: NA
cdr3_aa: CASSLGVYTSTEAFF
cdr3_nt: TGTGCCAGCAGCTTAGGCGTGTACACGAGCACTGAAGCTTTCTTT

d_call: NA
v_call: TRBV5-6
j_call: TRBJ2-3
clone_size: NA
cdr3_aa: CASSLVPSTDTQYF
cdr3_nt: TGTGCCAGCAGCTTGGTTCCTAGCACAGATACGCAGTATTTT

d_call: TRBD1
v_call: TRBV20-1
j_call: TRBJ2-7
clone_size: few
cdr3_aa: CSASRTGDSYEQYF
cdr3_nt: TGCAGTGCTAGCCGGACAGGGGACTCCTACGAGCAGTACTTC

d_call: NA
v_call: TRBV6-1
j_call: TRBJ1-2
clone_size: NA
cdr3_aa: CASRQTLDFYGYTF
cdr3_nt: TGTGCCAGCAGGCAGACACTGGATTTCTATGGCTACACCTTC

d_call: NA
v_call: TRBV11-2
j_call: TRBJ2-7
clone_size: NA
cdr3_aa: CASSLVSHGGPSYEQYF
cdr3_nt: TGTGCCAGCAGCTTAGTGTCTCATGGTGGTCCCTCCTACGAGCAGTACTTC

d_call: NA
v_call: TRBV7-6
j_call: TRBJ2-5
clone_size: few
cdr3_aa: CASSPPYRERETQYF
cdr3_nt: TGTGCCAGCAGCCCGCCCTACAGGGAAAGGGAGACCCAGTACTTC

d_call: NA
v_call: TRBV6-2/TRBV6-3
j_call: TRBJ1-5
clone_size: many
cdr3_aa: CASSYHRSNQPQHF
cdr3_nt: TGTGCCAGCAGTTACCATCGGAGTAATCAGCCCCAGCATTTT

d_call: TRBD1
v_call: TRBV20-1
j_call: TRBJ1-1
clone_size: NA
cdr3_aa: CSARDFPGGYTEAFF
cdr3_nt: TGCAGTGCTAGAGATTTCCCAGGGGGCTACACTGAAGCTTTCTTT

d_call: TRBD1
v_call: TRBV19
j_call: TRBJ2-7
clone_size: NA
cdr3_aa: CASSVLGQGTYEQYF
cdr3_nt: TGTGCCAGTAGTGTCCTCGGACAGGGAACCTACGAGCAGTACTTC

d_call: NA
v_call: TRBV6-2/TRBV6-3
j_call: TRBJ2-7
clone_size: NA
cdr3_aa: CASSSDRDTSYEQYF
cdr3_nt: TGTGCCAGCAGCTCCGACCGGGACACCTCCTACGAGCAGTACTTC

d_call: NA
v_call: TRBV27
j_call: TRBJ1-1
clone_size: many
cdr3_aa: CASSFGREAEAFF
cdr3_nt: TGTGCCAGCAGTTTTGGCAGGGAGGCTGAAGCTTTCTTT

d_call: TRBD1
v_call: TRBV7-4
j_call: TRBJ2-1
clone_size: few
cdr3_aa: CASSPRQGVNEQFF
cdr3_nt: TGTGCCAGCAGCCCCAGACAGGGGGTGAATGAGCAGTTCTTC

d_call: NA
v_call: TRBV5-6
j_call: TRBJ2-1
clone_size: few
cdr3_aa: CASSTPDRGDEQFF
cdr3_nt: TGTGCCAGCAGTACCCCCGATCGCGGCGATGAGCAGTTCTTC

d_call: NA
v_call: TRBV7-2
j_call: TRBJ1-1
clone_size: few
cdr3_aa: CASSLADSSNTEAFF
cdr3_nt: TGTGCCAGCAGCTTAGCGGACAGTTCGAACACTGAAGCTTTCTTT

d_call: NA
v_call: TRBV28
j_call: TRBJ2-7
clone_size: NA
cdr3_aa: CASSFGTFSYEQYF
cdr3_nt: TGTGCCAGCAGTTTTGGCACGTTCTCCTACGAGCAGTACTTC

d_call: TRBD1
v_call: TRBV27
j_call: TRBJ1-5
clone_size: few
cdr3_aa: CASSKTGVNQPQHF
cdr3_nt: TGTGCCAGCAGTAAGACAGGGGTCAATCAGCCCCAGCATTTT

d_call: NA
v_call: TRBV6-2/TRBV6-3
j_call: TRBJ2-3
clone_size: NA
cdr3_aa: CASSPRLDYGSTDTQYF
cdr3_nt: TGTGCCAGCAGCCCCCGCCTCGACTATGGGAGCACAGATACGCAGTATTTT

d_call: NA
v_call: TRBV12-3/TRBV12-4
j_call: TRBJ1-1
clone_size: NA
cdr3_aa: CASSPSRQEAFF
cdr3_nt: TGTGCCAGCAGTCCATCCCGACAAGAAGCTTTCTTT

d_call: NA
v_call: TRBV28
j_call: TRBJ2-2
clone_size: NA
cdr3_aa: CASSSRTTLNTGELFF
cdr3_nt: TGTGCCAGCAGTTCTCGGACCACCCTAAACACCGGGGAGCTGTTTTTT

d_call: NA
v_call: TRBV4-3
j_call: TRBJ2-1
clone_size: few
cdr3_aa: CASSQDLGTGAYNEQFF
cdr3_nt: TGCGCCAGCAGCCAAGATTTGGGGACTGGGGCCTACAATGAGCAGTTCTTC

d_call: NA
v_call: TRBV28
j_call: TRBJ1-5
clone_size: many
cdr3_aa: CASSLGYRVRSQPQHF
cdr3_nt: TGTGCCAGCAGTTTAGGATACAGGGTACGTAGTCAGCCCCAGCATTTT

d_call: NA
v_call: TRBV7-8
j_call: TRBJ2-5
clone_size: NA
cdr3_aa: CASSLEPGGETQYF
cdr3_nt: TGTGCCAGCAGCTTAGAGCCAGGGGGGGAGACCCAGTACTTC

d_call: TRBD1
v_call: TRBV4-3
j_call: TRBJ2-7
clone_size: many
cdr3_aa: CASSQDRDRGIYEQYF
cdr3_nt: TGCGCCAGCAGCCAAGACAGGGACAGGGGAATCTACGAGCAGTACTTC

d_call: TRBD1
v_call: TRBV6-5
j_call: TRBJ2-7
clone_size: NA
cdr3_aa: CASSYSLTGGSYEQYF
cdr3_nt: TGTGCCAGCAGTTACTCCTTGACAGGGGGCTCCTACGAGCAGTACTTC